The 30 T cell receptor beta chains below all came from one sample that was sequenced in a study of blood T cell repertoires in COVID-19. The protocol was immunoSEQ multiplex PCR, while the TCRdb copy is restricted to in-frame clones and leaves out a portion. The profile covers roughly 250,000 clones, with 65% to 90% appearing a single time and roughly 4.6% taken by the ten largest. What was sequenced was peripheral blood. These receptors were collected from a woman at least 80 years old with active or convalescent COVID-19.

The chain has TRBV2 and TRBJ1-5; weak D call: TRBD1 (6 bases). From germline, CDR1 is SNHLY and CDR2 FYNNEI. Trimming removed 6 bases at V and 5 bases at J, with 17 bases between. The CDR3 runs to 15 residues. CDR3 nucleotides: TGTGCCAGCAGCGACAGGACTGGGGGAGATCAGCCCCAGCATTTT. Translation: CASSDRTGGDQPQHF.

CDR3 in amino acids: CASSASGNTGELFF. In DNA form, the CDR3 reads TGTGCCAGCAGTGCTAGCGGCAACACCGGGGAGCTGTTTTTT. V usage is TRBV6-4 and J usage is TRBJ2-2; the match to TRBD2 covers 7 bases. V gave up 4 bases and J gave up 2 bases; unmatched junction bases: 1. Looked up from germline, CDR1 is MRHNA and CDR2 is SNTAGT. CDR3 length: 14 amino acids.

This clone was picked up one time. This chain connects TRBV6-5 to TRBJ2-2, with 8 nucleotides matching TRBD2. CDR1 MNHEY and CDR2 SVGAGI come from the germline V gene. The CDR3 is 14 residues long. With 6 bases clipped from V and 5 bases from J, the junction kept 5 bases outside the gene matches. In nucleotides, the CDR3 is TGTGCCAGCAGCCCGGGAGGGCCGACCGGGGAGCTGTTTTTT. Protein sequence: CASSPGGPTGELFF.

The chain links TRBV4-1 to TRBJ2-4; TRBD2 aligns across 8 bases. V was clipped by 0 bases and J by 0 bases; unmatched bases: 1. This CDR3 is 16 amino acids long. CDR1 and CDR2 (germline): MGHRA, YSYEKL. Here the CDR3 reads CASSQDLAGAKNIQYF. In DNA, the CDR3 is TGCGCCAGCAGCCAAGATCTAGCGGGAGCCAAAAACATTCAGTACTTC.

The chain carries TRBV5-1 and TRBJ2-5; 13 nucleotides agree with TRBD2. This CDR3 contains 17 residues. CDR1 and CDR2 (germline): SGHRS, YFSETQ. V shed 4 bases, J shed 2 bases, and the junction held 8 bases outside the gene matches. CDR3 residues: CASSRRGTSGVQETQYF. The CDR3 nucleotides read TGCGCCAGCAGCCGGAGAGGGACTAGCGGGGTTCAAGAGACCCAGTACTTC.

This chain joins TRBV15 and TRBJ1-5, with a possible D match to TRBD1 (6 bases). The germline V gene encodes CDR1 LNHNV and CDR2 YYDKDF (reference sequence). This CDR3 is built from 15 residues. V was clipped by 6 bases and J by 4 bases, with 16 bases between them. Here the CDR3 reads CATRAQGLRNQPQHF. CDR3 coding DNA: TGTGCCACCAGGGCACAGGGTCTACGAAATCAGCCCCAGCATTTT.

The chain has TRBV9 and TRBJ2-3; D is unclear. Trimming stripped 0 bases from V and 0 bases from J, with 11 bases between. The germline V gene encodes CDR1 SGDLS and CDR2 YYNGEE. The CDR3 totals 16 residues. Written as DNA, the CDR3 is TGTGCCAGCAGCGTAGCGTCTTCTACTAGCACAGATACGCAGTATTTT. Amino acid sequence: CASSVASSTSTDTQYF.

This sequence joins TRBV5-1 and TRBJ1-2; D unresolved. From germline, CDR1 is SGHRS and CDR2 YFSETQ. The V end was cut by 4 bases, the J end by 5 bases, with 12 bases between. This CDR3 is built from 13 residues. CDR3 DNA sequence: TGCGCCAGCAGCATTGACGGGGAGTATGGCTACACCTTC. This translates into CASSIDGEYGYTF.

The V call is TRBV19, the J call TRBJ1-2, with 7 bases identical to TRBD1. The ends lost 6 bases at V and 3 bases at J; junction bases unmatched: 1. This CDR3 is 12 amino acids long. Germline CDR1 and CDR2: LNHDA and SQIVND (reference sequence). CDR3 region: CASSGTDYGYTF. CDR3 sequence (DNA): TGTGCCAGTAGCGGGACAGACTATGGCTACACCTTC. Full variable domain (remainder filled in from reference TRBV19 and TRBJ1-2): DGGITQSPKYLFRKEGQNVTLSCEQNLNHDAMYWYRQDPGQGLRLIYYSQIVNDFQKGDIAEGYSVSREKKESFPLTVTSAQKNPTAFYLCASSGTDYGYTFGSGTRLTVV.

The chain uses TRBV27 and TRBJ2-2, with 10 bases aligning to TRBD1. The V gene end was trimmed by 6 bases and the J gene end by 4 bases; junction bases not matched to a gene: 5. Germline V CDR1 and CDR2: MNHEY, SMNVEV (reference sequence). The CDR3 extends over 15 amino acids. In DNA form, the CDR3 reads TGTGCCAGCAGGATAGGACAGGGGGGCACCGGGGAGCTGTTTTTT. Its protein product is CASRIGQGGTGELFF.

The gene calls are TRBV10-3 and TRBJ1-2, with 8 bases that match TRBD1. V shed 5 bases, J shed 3 bases, and the junction held 2 bases outside the gene matches. The CDR3 totals 13 residues. CDR1 ENHRY and CDR2 SYGVKD come from the germline V gene. The CDR3 nucleotides read TGTGCCATCAGTTCGGACAGGGACTATGGCTACACCTTC. Its translation is CAISSDRDYGYTF.

The CDR3 DNA follows: TGTGCCAGCAGCGCTGGAGGGGCGTCAAATGAGCAGTTCTTC. Protein product: CASSAGGASNEQFF. V gene TRBV6-4 combines with J gene TRBJ2-1, with a possible D match to TRBD2 (6 bases). V lost 6 bases and J 7 bases, leaving 16 bases between the germline ends. Germline loops: CDR1 MRHNA, CDR2 SNTAGT. The CDR3 spans 14 residues.

The chain recombines TRBV5-4 with TRBJ1-4; D is unresolved. The CDR3 is 14 residues long. Germline CDR1 is SGHNT and CDR2 is YYREEE (reference sequence). V shed 1 base and J shed 7 bases, with 11 bases lying between them. DNA for the CDR3: TGTGCCAGCAGCTTGTCCGGGAGTGGTGAAAAACTGTTTTTT. This encodes CASSLSGSGEKLFF.

This sequence joins TRBV7-9 and TRBJ1-5; TRBD1 matches 8 bases. Trimming removed 8 bases from V and 3 bases from J; junction bases left unmatched: 6. The germline CDR1 and CDR2 sequences are SEHNR and FQNEAQ (reference sequence). The CDR3 sequence is 14 residues long. The CDR3 is CASSMTGVNQPQHF. The CDR3 DNA reads TGTGCCAGCTCTATGACAGGGGTCAATCAGCCCCAGCATTTT.

The chain links TRBV2 to TRBJ1-5; 11 nucleotides align to TRBD1. The J segment lost 7 bases and the V segment lost 6 bases, leaving 5 bases of the junction unmatched. Per the germline V gene, CDR1 is SNHLY and CDR2 is FYNNEI. The CDR3 consists of 14 residues. The CDR3 loop is CASRGTGGGQPQHF. The CDR3 nucleotides read TGTGCCAGCAGGGGGACAGGGGGAGGACAGCCCCAGCATTTT.

CDR3 loop: CASSLTSWAQYF. CDR3 nucleotides: TGTGCCAGCAGCCTCACTAGCTGGGCGCAGTATTTT. The V gene is TRBV3-1 (or the pseudogene TRBV3-2), the J gene TRBJ2-3, with D tentatively TRBD2 (6 bases). V dropped 4 bases and J dropped 10 bases, with 12 bases sitting between them. CDR1 and CDR2 (germline): LGHDT, YNNKEL (reference sequence). The CDR3 covers 12 residues.

The DNA of the CDR3 is TGTGCCAGCAGAACCCTTGGACAGGGAACTGGGGCCAACGTCCTGACTTTC. Its translation: CASRTLGQGTGANVLTF. This chain uses TRBV27 with TRBJ2-6, with TRBD1 matching 8 bases. Unmatched junction bases numbered 9, after V lost 6 bases and J lost 2 bases. The CDR3 is 17 residues long. From germline, CDR1 is MNHEY and CDR2 SMNVEV (reference sequence).

This chain links TRBV5-1 with TRBJ2-7; no clear D gene. V gave up 1 base and J gave up 0 bases, with 8 bases separating them. The CDR3 has 14 residues. Germline values: CDR1 SGHRS, CDR2 YFSETQ. The CDR3 bases are TGCGCCAGCAGCTTGAAGTCTAGCTCCTACGAGCAGTACTTC. Its translation is CASSLKSSSYEQYF. The entire variable domain, with the rest obtained from reference TRBV5-1 and TRBJ2-7, is as follows: KAGVTQTPRYLIKTRGQQVTLSCSPISGHRSVSWYQQTPGQGLQFLFEYFSETQRNKGNFPGRFSGRQFSNSRSEMNVSTLELGDSALYLCASSLKSSSYEQYFGPGTRLTVT.

This clone appeared once. The rearrangement links TRBV6-5 to TRBJ1-4, with 9 positions matching TRBD1. Per the germline V gene, CDR1 is MNHEY and CDR2 is SVGAGI. The J segment lost 8 bases and the V segment lost 5 bases, leaving 6 bases of the junction unmatched. This CDR3 region has 14 residues. CDR3 bases: TGTGCCAGCAGTCCCGGGACAGGGAACGAAAAACTGTTTTTT. Translating it yields CASSPGTGNEKLFF.

This rearrangement joins TRBV12-3 or TRBV12-4 to TRBJ1-2; TRBD1 is a possible D gene (6 bases). The CDR3 consists of 12 residues. Trimming stripped 5 bases from V and 8 bases from J, with 12 bases between. The CDR3 protein is CASSGQRWGYTF. The CDR3, as DNA: TGTGCCAGCAGTGGACAGCGGTGGGGCTACACCTTC.

This clone was observed a single time. The chain links TRBV6-4 to TRBJ2-1; 11 bases match TRBD1. The CDR3 totals 17 residues. Germline-derived CDR1 and CDR2 are MRHNA and SNTAGT. Trimming at V came to 5 bases and at J to 3 bases, leaving 9 bases not matched to a gene. CDR3 sequence (DNA): TGTGCCAGCAGTCCAAAGCGGACAGGGGGCTTCTACAATGAGCAGTTCTTC. Amino acid sequence: CASSPKRTGGFYNEQFF.

The CDR3 spells CASSSLAGGTDTQYF. The DNA for the CDR3 is TGCGCCAGCAGCTCCTTAGCGGGGGGCACAGATACGCAGTATTTT. This chain joins TRBV5-1 and TRBJ2-3; 9 positions agree with TRBD2. The ends lost 3 bases at V and 1 base at J; junction bases unmatched: 3. The germline gives CDR1 SGHRS, CDR2 YFSETQ. The CDR3 runs 15 residues.

This chain uses TRBV19 with TRBJ2-1; TRBD2 aligns across 8 bases. The CDR3 runs to 15 residues. Looked up from germline, CDR1 is LNHDA and CDR2 is SQIVND (reference sequence). Losses at the gene ends were 6 bases for V and 12 bases for J; bases not matched to a gene: 16. The CDR3: CASSHISGGVFGQFF. For the CDR3, the DNA is TGTGCCAGTAGCCATATATCGGGGGGGGTTTTTGGGCAGTTCTTC.

This chain links TRBV6-5 with TRBJ1-5; D remains ambiguous. Trimming took off 0 bases at V and 1 base at J, with 7 bases between the two ends. The CDR3 sequence is 15 residues long. Per germline, CDR1 MNHEY and CDR2 SVGAGI. CDR3 in DNA: TGTGCCAGCAGTTACTCGTTACAGAGCAATCAGCCCCAGCATTTT. Translation: CASSYSLQSNQPQHF.

V and J are TRBV7-2 and TRBJ1-2; TRBD1 matches 8 bases. Per the germline V gene, CDR1 is SGHTA and CDR2 is FQGNSA. Losses at the gene ends were 6 bases for V and 6 bases for J; bases not matched to a gene: 15. The CDR3 is 16 residues long. CDR3 bases: TGTGCCAGCAGACCCCAAGGACAGGGTTTGTGGGATGGCTACACCTTC. Its translation: CASRPQGQGLWDGYTF.

The chain employs TRBV15 and TRBJ2-5, with TRBD1 matching 8 bases. The CDR3 sequence is 15 residues long. Germline V gene lookup returns CDR1 LNHNV and CDR2 YYDKDF (reference sequence). Trimming took 2 bases from V and 4 from J; bases not matched to a gene: 6. The CDR3 coding sequence is TGTGCCACCAGCAGACCGCAGGGGGCCCGAGAGACCCAGTACTTC. Protein sequence: CATSRPQGARETQYF.

V usage is TRBV30 and J usage is TRBJ2-7; possible D gene TRBD1, 6 bases. CDR1 and CDR2 from the germline V gene are GTSNPN and SVGIG (reference sequence). Trimming took off 2 bases at V and 6 bases at J, with 17 bases between the two ends. CDR3 size: 14 residues. The CDR3 sequence is CAWSIGAGASEQYF. CDR3 sequence (DNA): TGTGCCTGGAGTATCGGGGCAGGGGCTAGCGAGCAGTACTTC.

The rearrangement joins TRBV5-1 to TRBJ2-1, with 8 nucleotides matching TRBD2. Germline CDR1 reads SGHRS; CDR2 reads YFSETQ. Losses at the gene ends were 4 bases for V and 0 bases for J; bases not matched to a gene: 6. The CDR3 extends over 16 amino acids. The CDR3 region has the DNA TGCGCCAGCAGCACCGTAGCGGGAAGCTCCTACAATGAGCAGTTCTTC. This sequence encodes CASSTVAGSSYNEQFF.

The chain employs TRBV3-1 (or the pseudogene TRBV3-2) and TRBJ1-1; D remains ambiguous. V shed 0 bases and J shed 11 bases, with 13 bases lying between them. This CDR3 has 13 residues. Germline V gene data show CDR1 as LGHDT and CDR2 as YNNKEL (reference sequence). The CDR3 region has the DNA TGTGCCAGCAGCCAAGATGATGGAAGGAGGGCTTTCTTT. This codes for CASSQDDGRRAFF.

At least ten counts were recorded for this clone. The chain is built from TRBV20-1 and TRBJ1-5; 10 nucleotides align to TRBD1. The CDR3 contains 16 residues. Germline values: CDR1 DFQATT, CDR2 SNEGSKA (reference sequence). With 3 bases clipped from V and 5 bases from J, the junction kept 10 bases outside the gene matches. This CDR3 reads CSASGPGTGAYQPQHF. DNA of the CDR3: TGCAGTGCTAGTGGCCCGGGGACAGGGGCTTATCAGCCCCAGCATTTT.